This T cell receptor beta chain is drawn from a study of regulatory T cells in long-lasting Graves disease. Germline values: CDR1 SGHKS, CDR2 YYEKEE (reference sequence). This CDR3 comprises 17 residues. V lost 1 base and J 2 bases, leaving 16 bases between the germline ends. Time point: newly diagnosed GD, antithyroid drugs for less than 3 months. Extracted PBMC RNA gave rise to the TCR library. Xi'an, China, was home to the endocrinology department that provided patients. The authors built TCR beta libraries using iRepertoire HTBI primers and Arm-PCR of CDR3 regions. TCRdb analysed the multiplex PCR reads with MiXCR anew, one entry per CDR3 protein. Here the sample spans 580,000 or so distinct CDR3 sequences, 15% to 20% being singletons. This sample was shared with a second study, whose subject was T cells in Graves' hyperthyroidism and ophthalmopathy. That report notes: Stable Graves' hyperthyroidism denoted no ophthalmopathy progression over 18 months. First-round RT-PCR with HTBI primers amplified the TCR CDR3 region.

The receptor's source is a man aged 18 to 30 with Graves disease. V gene TRBV5-5 combines with J gene TRBJ2-1, with D possibly matching TRBD1 (5 bases). The sample in question was peripheral blood mononuclear cells (PBMCs), obtained at new diagnosis, from a patient treated with antithyroid drugs. CDR3 bases: TGTGCCAGCAGCTTGTACTCTAGACAGCTAACCTACAATGAGCAGTTCTTC. Protein: CASSLYSRQLTYNEQFF.